Given below is one T cell receptor (beta chain) in context. Ten or more counts support this clonotype. It lacks a known antigen. Sequence at one end of the junction differs from germline and may be a read error. The protocol used for the library was 5' RACE. Instrument used: NextSeq 500. The TCR library protocol attached unique molecular identifiers to individual cDNA molecules to correct for sequencing error and PCR bias. Both TCR alpha and beta chains were sequenced, and tight co-correlation was observed between alpha and beta sequence abundances in each sample. As for the authors' bioinformatics: V gene, J gene and CDR3 annotation of TCR sequences was performed with Decombinator V4. Expanded TCRs were defined as changing significantly between any two time points under a Poisson model with p below 0.0001. TCR abundances were normalised to the total number of TCRs sequenced per sample and expressed as counts per million. MAIT TCRs were defined by TRAV1-2 paired with TRAJ12, TRAJ20 or TRAJ33, and iNKT TCRs by TRAV10 paired with TRAJ18. VDJdb, accessed 1 November 2021, was searched for CMV, EBV and SARS-CoV-2 annotated TCRs, with TCRs annotated for multiple antigens excluded. TCRdb trimmed public reads at Q25 via fastp, called clones via MiXCR and kept in-frame beta chains. Merged by CDR3 protein, the rows form single entries marked with the most common genes and DNA. For this entry, the V and J calls and clone size follow TCRdb and not the study's own pipeline. In this sample the table shows 30,000 to 40,000 distinct CDR3 sequences, approximately 10% of which occur a single time. 13% of the sample is in the top ten clones.

The sample originates from a study of early T cells in non-severe SARS-CoV-2 infection (dated by TCRdb to the early 2020s). With regard to the full study: TCR sequencing used bulk RNA from unsorted whole blood, so alpha and beta chains could not be paired.

General conclusions and limits of the study: VDJdb matching was skewed toward anti-spike CD8 responses and likely underestimated virus-specific expansions, missing private and CD4 specificities.

This was a case-control study nested in a cohort of healthcare workers in London, UK, who had nasopharyngeal swab PCR tests and blood samples taken every week. Healthcare workers were recruited between 23 and 31 March 2020, during the week of the UK lockdown, and were followed weekly for up to roughly 15 weeks. Spanning cysteine to phenylalanine, the CDR3 consists of 17 amino acids. Kept here is only the CDR3 DNA, which spans 51 bases and is read in frame from base 1. The germline V gene (reference sequence) specifies SSHAT as CDR1 and FNYEAQ as CDR2. This TCR derives from an adult who was a healthcare worker with PCR-confirmed SARS-CoV-2 infection or an uninfected control (not recorded which). The V and J genes are TRBV7-7 and TRBJ1-5, and 7 junction bases match TRBD1. The sequenced material came from whole blood. Here the CDR3 is given as CASSSRDRFNSNQPQHF. The DNA sequence follows: TGTGCTAGCAGCTCACGGGACAGATTCAATAGCAATCAGCCCCAGCATTTT. The variable domain in full, with residues beyond the CDR3 obtained from the reference TRBV7-7 and TRBJ1-5 genes, is GAGVSQSPRYKVTKRGQDVTLRCDPISSHATLYWYQQALGQGPEFLTYFNYEAQPDKSGLPSDRFSAERPEGSISTLTIQRTEQRDSAMYRCASSSRDRFNSNQPQHFGDGTRLSIL.